This TCR beta chain was profiled in a study of T cell responses to AZD1222 COVID-19 vaccine. Study-level results: Recipients of AZD1222 seropositive at baseline numbered only five or six.

Notes on this clone: Its antigen is still unknown.

J gave up 0 bases and V 2 bases, and 4 bases lay outside the gene matches. The CDR3 has 16 residues. The V gene's germline CDR1 is SGHTA and CDR2 FQGNSA. Produced via immunoSEQ multiplex PCR; TCRdb's table is partial and in-frame only. Of about 150,000 clones in the sample, approximately 90% were seen once. This clonotype was obtained from an adult in good health. The chain combines TRBV7-2 with TRBJ2-3; 8 bases are shared with TRBD2. Sequencing used peripheral blood, obtained on day 0 of AZD1222 vaccination. CDR3 protein: CASSLRPSGSTDTQYF. The DNA for the CDR3 is TGTGCCAGCAGCTTAAGGCCTAGCGGGAGCACAGATACGCAGTATTTT.